This entry lists 18 T cell receptor beta chains sequenced from one sample in a study of blood T cell repertoires in COVID-19. The method was immunoSEQ multiplex PCR; TCRdb's version includes in-frame clones alone and lacks a portion of them. The sample holds roughly 150,000 clones, more than 80% seen once. The specimen was peripheral blood. The receptors come from a woman in her 40s with acute or convalescent COVID-19.

The chain is built from TRBV5-8 and TRBJ2-1; 7 nucleotides match TRBD1. The germline CDR1 and CDR2 sequences are SGHTS and YDEGEE. Trimming at V came to 3 bases and at J to 6 bases, leaving 15 bases not matched to a gene. The CDR3 contains 17 residues. The CDR3 DNA is TGTGCCAGCAGCTCCCAGGGACAGTGGTCCCGTAGCAATGAGCAGTTCTTC. Translated, it gives CASSSQGQWSRSNEQFF.

The chain recombines TRBV5-1 with TRBJ2-3; 7 bases fit TRBD1. V shed 4 bases and J 2 bases; nucleotides not matched to a gene: 10. The germline V gene has CDR1 SGHRS and CDR2 YFSETQ. This CDR3 spans 16 amino acids. CDR3: CASSIYNRGNTDTQYF. The DNA for the CDR3 is TGCGCCAGCAGCATCTATAACAGGGGTAACACAGATACGCAGTATTTT.

The chain is built from TRBV20-1 and TRBJ2-3, with no clear D. V lost 5 bases and J 6 bases, leaving 6 bases between the germline ends. This CDR3 region has 10 residues. Germline V gene lookup returns CDR1 DFQATT and CDR2 SNEGSKA (reference sequence). The CDR3 sequence: CSAVYDTQYF. Written as DNA, the CDR3 is TGCAGTGCTGTATATGATACGCAGTATTTT.

The V call is TRBV13, the J call TRBJ2-7; D unclear. Per germline, CDR1 PRHDT and CDR2 FYEKMQ (reference sequence). V lost 3 bases and J lost 3, with 9 bases in between. This CDR3 comprises 13 residues. The CDR3 reads CASSLAASYEQYF. The DNA of the CDR3 is TGTGCCAGCAGCTTGGCAGCGAGCTACGAGCAGTACTTC.

The gene calls are TRBV5-6 and TRBJ2-7, with D perhaps matching TRBD1 (5 bases). CDR1 and CDR2 from the germline V gene are SGHDT and YYEEEE. This CDR3 is built from 15 residues. Trimming pared 0 bases from V and 4 bases from J, leaving 14 bases between. The CDR3 here is CASSLGQSRFYEQYF. CDR3 in DNA: TGTGCCAGCAGCTTGGGACAGAGCAGGTTTTACGAGCAGTACTTC.

V is TRBV3-1 (or the pseudogene TRBV3-2) and J is TRBJ1-2; 7 bases line up with TRBD1. The CDR3 has 16 residues. J was trimmed by 1 base and V by 0 bases; bases with no gene match: 5. The germline gives CDR1 LGHDT, CDR2 YNNKEL (reference sequence). CDR3 sequence (DNA): TGTGCCAGCAGCCAAGATAACAGGGGAGTTAACTATGGCTACACCTTC. This codes for CASSQDNRGVNYGYTF.

V is TRBV2 and J is TRBJ2-5, with D tentatively TRBD2 (6 bases). With 3 bases removed from V and 1 base from J, the gap between germline ends came to 12 bases. CDR3 length equals 15 residues. CDR1 and CDR2 from the germline V gene are SNHLY and FYNNEI. CDR3 nucleotides: TGTGCCAGCAGTGAGGGCGGGGTAGCCCAAGAGACCCAGTACTTC. It codes for CASSEGGVAQETQYF.

The chain's CDR3 is CASSLAWWEEGTEAFF. CDR3 sequence (DNA): TGTGCCAGCAGCTTAGCGTGGTGGGAAGAGGGCACTGAAGCTTTCTTT. The V call is TRBV7-9, the J call TRBJ1-1; no firm D call. The CDR3 spans 16 residues. Looked up from germline, CDR1 is SEHNR and CDR2 is FQNEAQ (reference sequence). Trimming stripped 0 bases from V and 4 bases from J, with 15 bases between.

In this sample, this clone turned up once. The chain carries TRBV7-9 and TRBJ2-7; D gene ambiguous. Trimming cost V 5 bases and J 4 bases, with 6 bases left between them. This CDR3 has 11 amino acids. Germline V CDR1 and CDR2: SEHNR, FQNEAQ (reference sequence). CDR3: CASSPQYEQYF. The CDR3 DNA reads TGTGCCAGCAGCCCACAATACGAGCAGTACTTC.

This chain uses TRBV5-5 with TRBJ2-3; 7 nucleotides agree with TRBD2. CDR1 is SGHKS and CDR2 is YYEKEE in the germline V gene (reference sequence). Trimming took 0 bases from V and 2 from J; bases not matched to a gene: 3. This CDR3 has 15 amino acids. The CDR3 region is CASSLGGTITDTQYF. CDR3 sequence (DNA): TGTGCCAGCAGCTTGGGTGGGACTATCACAGATACGCAGTATTTT.

This chain links TRBV20-1 with TRBJ2-3, with a weak D call TRBD2 (7 bases). This CDR3 comprises 10 residues. CDR1 is DFQATT, CDR2 SNEGSKA, per germline (reference sequence). The DNA for the CDR3 is TGCAGGGGGGGGCCAGCTACGCAGTATTTT. This gives the protein CRGGPATQYF.

This chain joins TRBV7-3 and TRBJ1-2; TRBD1 agrees at 8 bases. V lost 3 bases and J lost 4; bases outside the gene matches: 4. CDR3 length equals 14 residues. CDR1 is SGHTA, CDR2 FQGTGA, per germline. In DNA, the CDR3 is TGTGCCAGCAGCTTCGGACAGGGTGTCTATGGCTACACCTTC. It yields the protein CASSFGQGVYGYTF.

This clone was counted a few times. The rearrangement links TRBV6-5 to TRBJ1-6; 7 nucleotides align to TRBD1. The germline V gene encodes CDR1 MNHEY and CDR2 SVGAGI. CDR3 length: 16 residues. J gave up 6 bases and V 0 bases, and 5 bases lay outside the gene matches. CDR3 sequence reads: CASSYSTGTANSPLHF. In DNA, the CDR3 is TGTGCCAGCAGTTACTCGACCGGGACAGCTAATTCACCCCTCCACTTT.

The rearrangement uses TRBV12-3 or TRBV12-4 and TRBJ2-2; D not certain. CDR3 length equals 12 residues. V shed 1 base and J shed 7 bases, with 4 bases lying between them. The CDR3, as DNA: TGTGCCAGCAGTTTAGGTCTCGGGGAGCTGTTTTTT. Its translation is CASSLGLGELFF.

The rearrangement links TRBV5-4 to TRBJ2-2; 9 bases are a match to TRBD1. This CDR3 has 15 residues. The germline CDR1 and CDR2 sequences are SGHNT and YYREEE (reference sequence). Trimming cost V 4 bases and J 5 bases; bases outside gene matches: 6. Here the CDR3 DNA reads TGTGCCAGCAGCATACAGGGGGCGCATACCGGGGAGCTGTTTTTT. It is translated as CASSIQGAHTGELFF.

The J gene is TRBJ1-1, the V gene TRBV6-5; D is perhaps TRBD1 (5 bases). Germline assignment: CDR1 MNHEY and CDR2 SVGAGI. Deletions cut 6 bases from V and 6 bases from J, with 11 bases between. The CDR3 runs to 12 residues. The chain's CDR3 is CASRDDSPEAFF. The CDR3 nucleotides read TGTGCCAGCAGAGATGACAGTCCTGAAGCTTTCTTT.

The chain couples TRBV29-1 to TRBJ2-1; D gene uncertain. Trimming took off 4 bases at V and 2 bases at J, with 12 bases between the two ends. The CDR3 runs 14 residues. CDR1 SQVTM and CDR2 ANQGSEA come from the germline V gene. CDR3 in amino acids: CSVVELFTYNEQFF. The CDR3, as DNA: TGCAGCGTTGTCGAACTATTCACCTACAATGAGCAGTTCTTC.

CDR3 coding DNA: TGTGCCAGCAGCTTAGAGACAGCCTACGAGCAGTACTTC. Residues: CASSLETAYEQYF. The rearrangement links TRBV11-3 to TRBJ2-7; D perhaps matches TRBD1 (5 bases). There are 13 residues in the CDR3. The germline CDR1 and CDR2 sequences are SGHNT and YENEEA. Trimming took 0 bases from V and 2 from J, leaving 5 bases between them. Variable domain in full (rest from reference TRBV11-3 and TRBJ2-7): EAGVVQSPRYKIIEKKQPVAFWCNPISGHNTLYWYLQNLGQGPELLIRYENEEAVDDSQLPKDRFSAERLKGVDSTLKIQPAELGDSAVYLCASSLETAYEQYFGPGTRLTVT.